These 30 T cell receptor beta chains came from one sample sequenced in a study of shared clonotypes between healthy human individuals. Only in-frame clones appear in the TCRdb table, and some are missing; sequencing was by immunoSEQ multiplex PCR. The sample lists roughly 650,000 clones; approximately 97% were seen once. What was sequenced was naive CD4+ T cells sorted from blood. Specified subset: CD45RA+ positively selected. These receptor sequences come from a woman in her 30s in good health.

This clone was seen only once. V and J are TRBV19 and TRBJ1-2; D is possibly TRBD1 (5 bases). The germline gives CDR1 LNHDA, CDR2 SQIVND (reference sequence). The V end lost 6 bases, the J end lost 4 bases, and 15 bases lay between the germline ends. The CDR3 has 14 amino acids. Here the CDR3 reads CASRSSGLIYGYTF. The CDR3 region has the DNA TGTGCCAGTAGATCCTCGGGACTGATCTATGGCTACACCTTC.

V and J are TRBV19 and TRBJ1-5; perhaps TRBD1 as D (5 bases). This CDR3 is built from 16 residues. The germline gives CDR1 LNHDA, CDR2 SQIVND (reference sequence). V was cut by 6 bases and J by 0 bases, with 15 bases left in between. The CDR3 here is CASSIIGTVSNQPQHF. CDR3 coding DNA: TGTGCCAGTAGCATAATCGGGACGGTTAGCAATCAGCCCCAGCATTTT.

The chain recombines TRBV5-4 with TRBJ2-7; 7 bases fit TRBD1. With V trimmed by 3 bases and J by 5 bases, 11 bases remained unmatched. Germline loops: CDR1 SGHNT, CDR2 YYREEE (reference sequence). The CDR3 has 15 amino acids. DNA of the CDR3: TGTGCCAGCAGCTCCCTTGGACAGGCCTACAACGAGCAGTACTTC. Protein: CASSSLGQAYNEQYF.

The gene calls are TRBV10-3 and TRBJ2-5, with a tentative D call TRBD2 (6 bases). This CDR3 is 13 amino acids long. Germline values: CDR1 ENHRY, CDR2 SYGVKD. The V and J ends lost 10 bases and 2 bases respectively, with 14 bases between them. The CDR3 is CATWSGLQETQYF. Written as DNA, the CDR3 is TGTGCCACTTGGAGCGGGTTACAAGAGACCCAGTACTTC.

The chain has TRBV4-1 and TRBJ2-7, with TRBD2 as a possible D gene (5 bases). CDR3 length: 15 amino acids. Germline values: CDR1 MGHRA, CDR2 YSYEKL. Trimming pared 0 bases from V and 3 bases from J, leaving 12 bases between. DNA of the CDR3: TGCGCCAGCAGCCAAGATTCGAGAGGGTTCTACGAGCAGTACTTC. Protein: CASSQDSRGFYEQYF.

DNA of the CDR3: TGTGCCAGCAGTGTGGTTATCAGTGAAGCTTTCTTT. Its protein is CASSVVISEAFF. This rearrangement joins TRBV6-1 to TRBJ1-1; D call uncertain. This CDR3 contains 12 residues. V gave up 4 bases and J gave up 7 bases, with 10 bases separating them. Germline values: CDR1 MNHNS, CDR2 SASEGT.

This rearrangement joins TRBV7-3 to TRBJ2-7; maybe TRBD2 (6 bases). V was clipped by 2 bases and J by 3 bases, with 14 bases between them. The CDR3 has 15 residues. Germline V gene data show CDR1 as SGHTA and CDR2 as FQGTGA. CDR3 nucleotide sequence: TGTGCCAGCAGCTTAGTAGGGACTGGAGTCTACGAGCAGTACTTC. It codes for CASSLVGTGVYEQYF.

The chain joins TRBV2 to TRBJ1-2; a weak D match, TRBD1 (5 bases). Looked up from germline, CDR1 is SNHLY and CDR2 is FYNNEI. With 4 bases removed from V and 6 bases from J, the gap between germline ends came to 12 bases. This CDR3 has 13 amino acids. CDR3 nucleotides: TGTGCCAGCAGTGTCTTGGGAGGGGATGGCTACACCTTC. It encodes CASSVLGGDGYTF.

The chain links TRBV7-6 to TRBJ2-1, with D possibly TRBD2 on 5 matching bases. This CDR3 has 19 amino acids. Germline assignment: CDR1 SGHVS and CDR2 FNYEAQ. The V end was cut by 2 bases, the J end by 0 bases, with 20 bases between. The CDR3 nucleotides read TGTGCCAGCAGCTTAAAGGGATCACTCGGGATGGGCTCCTACAATGAGCAGTTCTTC. Translating it yields CASSLKGSLGMGSYNEQFF.

This chain links TRBV10-3 with TRBJ2-7; 8 bases map to TRBD1. V lost 6 bases and J lost 6; bases outside the gene matches: 13. Germline assignment: CDR1 ENHRY and CDR2 SYGVKD. This CDR3 region has 15 residues. In nucleotides, the CDR3 is TGTGCCATCAGGGCTGGGGCGGGACAGGTGGGCGAGCAGTACTTC. This encodes CAIRAGAGQVGEQYF.

The chain employs TRBV18 and TRBJ2-7; 8 bases are a match to TRBD1. The CDR3 loop spans 17 amino acids. CDR1 KGHSH and CDR2 LQKENI come from the germline V gene. V lost 3 bases and J lost 9; bases outside the gene matches: 19. CDR3 in DNA: TGTGCCAGCTCACCTACCTTGCTACAGGGGGGCTTAGACGGGCAGTACTTC. It is translated as CASSPTLLQGGLDGQYF.

This clone was seen just once. V usage is TRBV19 and J usage is TRBJ1-2; no clear D gene. Germline V gene lookup returns CDR1 LNHDA and CDR2 SQIVND (reference sequence). The ends were cut back, 3 bases at V and 0 bases at J, with 8 bases in the middle. There are 14 residues in the CDR3. The CDR3 region is CASSIYSSNYGYTF. The CDR3 DNA reads TGTGCCAGTAGTATTTACAGTTCTAACTATGGCTACACCTTC.

This clone was found once. The chain is built from TRBV10-1 and TRBJ1-1, with TRBD1 as a possible D gene (5 bases). Looked up from germline, CDR1 is WNHNN and CDR2 is SYGVQD (reference sequence). The length of the CDR3 is 13 residues. V was shortened by 4 bases and J by 3 bases, with 9 bases between the two germline ends. DNA of the CDR3: TGCGCCAGCAGTGGGGACGGCTACACTGAAGCTTTCTTT. It encodes CASSGDGYTEAFF.

CDR3 nucleotide sequence: TGCGCCAGCAGTGAGTCCGGGGCTAGCCGAGCCTCTGAGACCCAGTACTTC. It encodes CASSESGASRASETQYF. V and J are TRBV10-2 and TRBJ2-5, with D perhaps assigned TRBD1 or TRBD2 (5 bases each). Between the trimmed V and J ends, which lost 0 bases and 5 bases, there was a span of 19 bases. CDR3 length equals 17 residues. Germline V gene data show CDR1 as WSHSY and CDR2 as SAAADI.

The chain recombines TRBV6-5 with TRBJ1-2; D perhaps matches TRBD1 (5 bases). CDR1 and CDR2 from the germline V gene are MNHEY and SVGAGI. The V and J ends lost 9 bases and 5 bases respectively, with 19 bases between them. The CDR3 length is 14 residues. CDR3 sequence (DNA): TGTGCCAGTTCGTCGGGGACCGCGGTTTATGGCTACACCTTC. Its protein is CASSSGTAVYGYTF.

This clone was counted once. The CDR3 DNA sequence: TGTGCCAGTACCTCGACAGGAGCCCACTACAATGAGCAGTTCTTC. Its protein product is CASTSTGAHYNEQFF. The chain combines TRBV19 with TRBJ2-1; weak D call: TRBD1 (6 bases). Trimming left V 7 bases short and J 3 bases short, with 16 bases between. Germline assignment: CDR1 LNHDA and CDR2 SQIVND (reference sequence). The CDR3 spans 15 residues.

This chain uses TRBV29-1 with TRBJ1-2, with D perhaps TRBD1 (6 bases). Trimming pared 3 bases from V and 1 base from J, leaving 15 bases between. The CDR3 has 15 amino acids. CDR1 and CDR2 from the germline V gene are SQVTM and ANQGSEA. The CDR3 bases are TGCAGCGTTGAGGGGGTAGGAGGGGGTAACTATGGCTACACCTTC. Translated, it gives CSVEGVGGGNYGYTF.

This clone has a single count. This chain joins TRBV6-5 and TRBJ2-7; 8 nucleotides match TRBD1. The V and J ends lost 2 bases and 6 bases, in that order; junction bases with no gene match: 9. Germline V lookup: CDR1 MNHEY, CDR2 SVGAGI. CDR3 length: 15 residues. CDR3 in amino acids: CASSYTGQGDREQYF. CDR3 DNA sequence: TGTGCCAGCAGTTACACCGGACAGGGAGATCGCGAGCAGTACTTC.

The chain couples TRBV5-1 to TRBJ2-1; maybe TRBD1 (6 bases). This CDR3 has 14 residues. With 0 bases removed from V and 9 bases from J, the gap between germline ends came to 13 bases. CDR1 and CDR2 from the germline V gene are SGHRS and YFSETQ. In DNA form, the CDR3 reads TGCGCCAGCAGCTTGGGCAGGGGCGCGGGTGAGCAGTTCTTC. It yields the protein CASSLGRGAGEQFF.

This rearrangement joins TRBV11-2 to TRBJ2-1, with TRBD2 matching 10 bases. CDR1 is SGHAT and CDR2 is FQNNGV in the germline V gene. V lost 1 base and J lost 7; bases outside the gene matches: 7. The CDR3 spans 16 residues. Written as DNA, the CDR3 is TGTGCCAGCAGCTTAGCAGCGGGAGGGCCGGTGAATGAGCAGTTCTTC. Translated: CASSLAAGGPVNEQFF.

The chain carries TRBV28 and TRBJ1-5; a possible D gene is TRBD1 (6 bases). The germline CDR1 and CDR2 sequences are MDHEN and SYDVKM. V was cut by 5 bases and J by 1 base, with 24 bases left in between. The length of the CDR3 is 19 residues. CDR3 sequence reads: CASSNSGPPRGVSNQPQHF. CDR3 nucleotide sequence: TGTGCCAGCAGTAACTCGGGACCCCCCAGGGGTGTGAGCAATCAGCCCCAGCATTTT.

The rearrangement links TRBV18 to TRBJ1-4; the D gene is possibly TRBD1 (5 bases). This CDR3 has 14 amino acids. The germline CDR1 and CDR2 sequences are KGHSH and LQKENI. The V end was cut by 3 bases, the J end by 4 bases, with 9 bases between. The CDR3 bases are TGTGCCAGCTCACCGGGGACTGGTAATGAAAAACTGTTTTTT. Protein: CASSPGTGNEKLFF.

The chain uses TRBV9 and TRBJ2-3; D perhaps matches TRBD2 (6 bases). The CDR3 spans 14 residues. Trimming stripped 0 bases from V and 3 bases from J, with 8 bases between. Germline V gene data show CDR1 as SGDLS and CDR2 as YYNGEE. CDR3 loop: CASSVAGETDTQYF. The CDR3, as DNA: TGTGCCAGCAGCGTAGCGGGAGAGACAGATACGCAGTATTTT.

This chain connects TRBV5-6 to TRBJ2-3; TRBD2 aligns across 11 bases. The CDR3 has 19 amino acids. CDR1 and CDR2 (germline): SGHDT, YYEEEE. Germline trimming cut 4 bases from V and 0 bases from J; bases unmatched to any gene: 13. The CDR3 DNA reads as TGTGCCAGCAGCGGCCCGGGACTAGCGGTATCAGGGAGCACAGATACGCAGTATTTT. It codes for CASSGPGLAVSGSTDTQYF.

V gene TRBV7-9 combines with J gene TRBJ1-4, with D possibly matching TRBD1 (6 bases). Germline V gives CDR1 SEHNR, CDR2 FQNEAQ (reference sequence). This CDR3 spans 16 amino acids. V dropped 6 bases and J dropped 5 bases, with 19 bases sitting between them. In DNA form, the CDR3 reads TGTGCCAGCAGTTCGCCAGGGGCCGGACCGAATGAAAAACTGTTTTTT. Protein: CASSSPGAGPNEKLFF.

CDR3 region: CASSLVGSTESYEQYF. As DNA, the CDR3 is TGTGCCAGCAGCTTAGTGGGCTCGACAGAGTCCTACGAGCAGTACTTC. The chain links TRBV11-2 to TRBJ2-5, with D perhaps matching TRBD1 (5 bases). The J call may be in error: the DNA end matches TRBJ2-7 better. The CDR3 loop spans 16 amino acids. In germline, CDR1 is SGHAT, CDR2 FQNNGV.

V and J are TRBV2 and TRBJ1-2; unclear D gene. There are 15 residues in the CDR3. CDR1 is SNHLY and CDR2 is FYNNEI in the germline V gene. V was pared by 1 base and J by 7 bases, with 16 bases between. CDR3 loop: CASSEVRPSPAGYTF. CDR3 coding DNA: TGTGCCAGCAGTGAAGTTCGACCCTCGCCGGCTGGCTACACCTTC.

The rearrangement joins TRBV5-1 to TRBJ2-7, with D tentatively TRBD1 (5 bases). Germline V gives CDR1 SGHRS, CDR2 YFSETQ. The CDR3 loop spans 16 amino acids. V was pared by 0 bases and J by 5 bases, with 18 bases between. The CDR3 loop reads CASSLGRARTANEQYF. The CDR3 nucleotides are TGCGCCAGCAGCTTGGGCAGGGCGCGGACGGCCAACGAGCAGTACTTC.

This chain joins TRBV5-1 and TRBJ2-2; perhaps TRBD2 as D (6 bases). This CDR3 region has 15 residues. CDR1 SGHRS and CDR2 YFSETQ come from the germline V gene. The V end was cut by 6 bases, the J end by 4 bases, with 16 bases between. The CDR3 is CASNFAGFSTGELFF. CDR3 in DNA: TGCGCCAGCAACTTTGCGGGATTCAGCACCGGGGAGCTGTTTTTT.

As to this clone: The junction does not match germline at one end; this may be a read error. The chain links TRBV15 to TRBJ2-5; tentatively, D is TRBD1 (6 bases). Germline V CDR1 and CDR2: LNHNV, YYDKDF (reference sequence). The CDR3 is 14 amino acids. Here the CDR3 DNA reads TGTGCCACCACCAGAGACAGGTTCCCGGAGACCCAGTACTTC. Translation gives CATTRDRFPETQYF.